This T cell receptor beta chain was found in a study of blood T cell repertoires in COVID-19. Across the study: COVID-19 samples, acute and convalescent, were from the United States, Italy and Spain.

Per the germline V gene, CDR1 is KGHDR and CDR2 is SFDVKD. The V and J ends lost 2 bases and 1 base, in that order; junction bases with no gene match: 8. The CDR3 runs to 18 residues. In the authors' workflow: By means of reference gene primer amplification, nucleated cell counts were estimated. The method was immunoSEQ multiplex PCR; TCRdb's version includes in-frame clones alone and lacks a portion of them. V and J calls and clone size are given by that table; D and trimming were obtained from the DNA. Of tens of thousands of clones in the sample, about four fifths are singletons; the top ten hold 18%.

V usage is TRBV24-1 and J usage is TRBJ1-5, with 9 nucleotides matching TRBD1. Sequenced: peripheral blood. This clonotype was sampled from a human donor in a cohort sampled during active COVID-19. In DNA form, the CDR3 reads TGTGCCACCAGTGATTCTACAGGGGGCCGGTGGAGCAATCAGCCCCAGCATTTT. Protein product: CATSDSTGGRWSNQPQHF.